These 21 T cell receptor beta chains came from one sample sequenced in a study of blood T cell repertoires in COVID-19. The repertoire was sequenced with immunoSEQ multiplex PCR; TCRdb's copy has only in-frame clones and lacks some. This repertoire shows tens of thousands of clones, around 92% found once; its top ten account for less than 15%. What was sequenced was peripheral blood. Receptors originate from a human donor with active COVID-19. The donor label of this sample is uncertain.

The CDR3 loop reads CSVEDPRWEGRETQYF. The CDR3 coding sequence is TGCAGCGTTGAAGATCCCCGATGGGAGGGGAGGGAGACCCAGTACTTC. J is TRBJ2-5 and V is TRBV29-1; 7 bases are a match to TRBD2. The junction had 12 bases not matched to a gene; V was cut back by 0 bases and J by 5 bases. The CDR3 is 16 amino acids. The germline V gene encodes CDR1 SQVTM and CDR2 ANQGSEA.

This clone was observed a handful of times. This chain links TRBV18 with TRBJ1-2; D is unclear. The germline gives CDR1 KGHSH, CDR2 LQKENI. The CDR3 loop spans 14 amino acids. V lost 3 bases to trimming and J lost 4 bases, with 12 bases between them. The CDR3 nucleotides read TGTGCCAGCTCACCGCTCTCGGGAAGCTATGGCTACACCTTC. Its protein product is CASSPLSGSYGYTF.

This chain links TRBV18 with TRBJ2-3; the D is unclear. From germline, CDR1 is KGHSH and CDR2 LQKENI. Trimming cost V 2 bases and J 2 bases, with 8 bases left between them. The CDR3 spans 14 residues. CDR3 coding DNA: TGTGCCAGCTCACCAGAGTCAAACACAGATACGCAGTATTTT. Translation gives CASSPESNTDTQYF.

J is TRBJ2-3 and V is TRBV3-1 (or the pseudogene TRBV3-2), with 9 bases fitting TRBD2. The germline V gene has CDR1 LGHDT and CDR2 YNNKEL (reference sequence). The CDR3 extends over 15 amino acids. V lost 0 bases and J lost 5; bases outside the gene matches: 3. The CDR3 coding sequence is TGTGCCAGCAGCCAAGATAGCGGGAGACAAGATACGCAGTATTTT. This codes for CASSQDSGRQDTQYF.

The rearrangement uses TRBV11-2 and TRBJ2-2; D unresolved. Germline V CDR1 and CDR2: SGHAT, FQNNGV. This CDR3 is 15 amino acids long. V shed 0 bases and J shed 1 base, with 6 bases lying between them. CDR3 in DNA: TGTGCCAGCAGCTTAGATACGGGGAACACCGGGGAGCTGTTTTTT. It encodes CASSLDTGNTGELFF.

The V gene is TRBV19, the J gene TRBJ1-4; possibly TRBD1 for D (6 bases). The germline V gene encodes CDR1 LNHDA and CDR2 SQIVND (reference sequence). There are 12 residues in the CDR3. Trimming removed 7 bases from V and 8 bases from J, with 11 bases in between. The CDR3 DNA reads as TGTGCCAGTATGGGGACACTCGAAAAACTGTTTTTT. Translation: CASMGTLEKLFF.

The genes are TRBV25-1 and TRBJ1-1, with D hard to call. The V gene lost 2 bases and the J gene lost 1 base, with 5 bases spanning the gap. This CDR3 has 13 residues. Germline loops: CDR1 MGHDK, CDR2 SYGVNS. CDR3 residues: CASSEGKNTEAFF. The CDR3 DNA reads TGTGCCAGCAGTGAAGGCAAGAACACTGAAGCTTTCTTT.

In nucleotides, the CDR3 is TGTGCCACCAGCAGAGATCGGGTAGCGGGAAGGGGTGAGCAGTTCTTC. Protein sequence: CATSRDRVAGRGEQFF. The chain carries TRBV15 and TRBJ2-1, with TRBD2 identical over 8 bases. Germline CDR1 and CDR2: LNHNV and YYDKDF (reference sequence). The trim removed 0 bases at V and 9 bases at J, leaving 10 bases unmatched. The CDR3 has 16 amino acids.

The chain links TRBV7-2 to TRBJ2-1; D may be TRBD2 (6 bases). The germline gives CDR1 SGHTA, CDR2 FQGNSA. Trimming took off 5 bases at V and 9 bases at J, with 17 bases between the two ends. The CDR3 totals 14 residues. DNA of the CDR3: TGTGCCAGCAGCCCCGGGGTCGTAGCGGCTGAGCAGTTCTTC. Encoded protein: CASSPGVVAAEQFF.

The chain combines TRBV6-6 with TRBJ1-2; D is possibly TRBD1 (6 bases). Germline V CDR1 and CDR2: MNHNY, SVGAGI (reference sequence). The germline V and J ends were trimmed by 6 bases and 4 bases, with 12 bases remaining between them. This CDR3 has 13 amino acids. The CDR3 is CASSQGQSYGYTF. In DNA, the CDR3 is TGTGCCAGCAGCCAAGGACAGAGCTATGGCTACACCTTC.

The V gene is TRBV3-1 (or the pseudogene TRBV3-2), the J gene TRBJ1-1; 9 bases are shared with TRBD1. The CDR3 has 13 residues. J gave up 1 base and V 6 bases, and 0 bases lay outside the gene matches. Germline V lookup: CDR1 LGHDT, CDR2 YNNKEL (reference sequence). CDR3 sequence reads: CASRGQGNTEAFF. The CDR3 nucleotides read TGTGCCAGCAGGGGACAGGGGAACACTGAAGCTTTCTTT.

This sequence joins TRBV18 and TRBJ2-7; 7 bases match TRBD1. Unmatched junction bases numbered 10, after V lost 2 bases and J lost 6 bases. The germline CDR1 and CDR2 sequences are KGHSH and LQKENI. The CDR3 covers 15 residues. The CDR3 nucleotides read TGTGCCAGCTCACCAAGACAGGGAATCTCTAGCGAGCAGTACTTC. This sequence encodes CASSPRQGISSEQYF.

The chain employs TRBV6-2 or TRBV6-3 and TRBJ1-2, with D tentatively TRBD1 (5 bases). CDR1 is MNHEY and CDR2 is SVGEGT in the germline V gene. V shed 6 bases and J shed 2 bases, with 10 bases lying between them. This CDR3 is built from 13 residues. CDR3 DNA: TGTGCCAGCAGCCAGAGACAGAACTATGGCTACACCTTC. As protein: CASSQRQNYGYTF.

J is TRBJ2-1 and V is TRBV5-1, with D hard to call. The CDR3 spans 11 residues. Between the trimmed V and J ends, which lost 0 bases and 10 bases, there was a span of 5 bases. Germline V CDR1 and CDR2: SGHRS, YFSETQ. Here the CDR3 reads CASSLEQEQFF. In nucleotides, the CDR3 is TGCGCCAGCAGCTTGGAACAGGAGCAGTTCTTC.

The chain links TRBV28 to TRBJ1-2; perhaps TRBD1 as D (6 bases). Germline V gene lookup returns CDR1 MDHEN and CDR2 SYDVKM. Trimming removed 4 bases at V and 1 base at J, with 13 bases between. The CDR3 sequence is 15 residues long. This CDR3 is CASSSQGPDNYGYTF. The CDR3 coding sequence is TGTGCCAGCAGTTCACAGGGACCCGATAACTATGGCTACACCTTC.

CDR3 in DNA: TGTGCCACCAGTGATCCACAGGGGGGCTCCTACAATGAGCAGTTCTTC. Translation gives CATSDPQGGSYNEQFF. The rearrangement joins TRBV24-1 to TRBJ2-1; 8 bases line up with TRBD1. Germline lookup yields CDR1 KGHDR and CDR2 SFDVKD. CDR3 length: 16 residues. V lost 3 bases to trimming and J lost 0 bases; unmatched junction nucleotides: 3.

This chain links TRBV4-2 with TRBJ1-2; 7 positions agree with TRBD1. Per germline, CDR1 LGHNA and CDR2 YNFKEQ. J lost 0 bases, V lost 7 bases, and 5 bases had no gene match. The CDR3 length is 14 residues. DNA of the CDR3: TGTGCCAGCAACACGGGACAGACTAACTATGGCTACACCTTC. This gives the protein CASNTGQTNYGYTF.

The rearrangement joins TRBV27 to TRBJ1-5, with 9 bases aligning to TRBD1. Unmatched junction bases numbered 4, after V lost 3 bases and J lost 4 bases. The CDR3 loop spans 15 amino acids. The germline V gene has CDR1 MNHEY and CDR2 SMNVEV (reference sequence). DNA for the CDR3: TGTGCCAGCAGTTTGGGGACAGGGAGGAATCAGCCCCAGCATTTT. Translated, it gives CASSLGTGRNQPQHF.

The rearrangement uses TRBV5-6 and TRBJ2-7; D is possibly TRBD2 (6 bases). Germline-derived CDR1 and CDR2 are SGHDT and YYEEEE. With 2 bases removed from V and 4 bases from J, the gap between germline ends came to 7 bases. There are 12 residues in the CDR3. The CDR3 nucleotides are TGTGCCAGCAGCTTCGGAGGGTACGAGCAGTACTTC. It translates to CASSFGGYEQYF.

V usage is TRBV11-2 and J usage is TRBJ1-3; 10 nucleotides match TRBD1. After removal of 5 bases from V and 4 bases from J, the junction contained 11 bases not matched to a gene. The CDR3 runs 17 residues. CDR1 and CDR2 from the germline V gene are SGHAT and FQNNGV. The CDR3 nucleotides are TGTGCCAGCAGCCCGCCGGGACAGGGGTCGTGGGGAAACACCATATATTTT. Its protein product is CASSPPGQGSWGNTIYF.

This chain joins TRBV18 and TRBJ2-5; the D gene is possibly TRBD1 (5 bases). Germline assignment: CDR1 KGHSH and CDR2 LQKENI. Trimming shortened V by 3 bases and J by 1 base, and 12 bases separated the two germline ends. The CDR3 sequence is 15 residues long. The CDR3 DNA sequence: TGTGCCAGCTCACCGAAGGAAGGGGTCCAAGAGACCCAGTACTTC. Translation: CASSPKEGVQETQYF.